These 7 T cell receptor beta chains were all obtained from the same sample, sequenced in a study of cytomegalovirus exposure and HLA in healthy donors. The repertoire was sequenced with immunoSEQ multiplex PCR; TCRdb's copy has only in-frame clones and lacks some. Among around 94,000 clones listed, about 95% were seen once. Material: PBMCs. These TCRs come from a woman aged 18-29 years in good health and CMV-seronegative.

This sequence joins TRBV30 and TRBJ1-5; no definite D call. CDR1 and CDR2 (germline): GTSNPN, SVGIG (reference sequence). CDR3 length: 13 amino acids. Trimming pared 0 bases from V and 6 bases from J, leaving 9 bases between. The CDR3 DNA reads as TGTGCCTGGAGTGTAAATGAGGGTCAGCCCCAGCATTTT. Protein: CAWSVNEGQPQHF. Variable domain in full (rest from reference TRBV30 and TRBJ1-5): SQTIHQWPATLVQPVGSPLSLECTVEGTSNPNLYWYRQAAGRGLQLLFYSVGIGQISSEVPQNLSASRPQDRQFILSSKKLLLSDSGFYLCAWSVNEGQPQHFGDGTRLSIL.

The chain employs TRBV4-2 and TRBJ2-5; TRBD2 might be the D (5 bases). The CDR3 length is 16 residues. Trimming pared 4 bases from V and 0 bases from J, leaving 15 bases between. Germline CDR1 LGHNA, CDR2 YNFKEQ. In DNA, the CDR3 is TGTGCCAGCAGCCCCCTGGACGGGAAAGACCAAGAGACCCAGTACTTC. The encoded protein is CASSPLDGKDQETQYF.

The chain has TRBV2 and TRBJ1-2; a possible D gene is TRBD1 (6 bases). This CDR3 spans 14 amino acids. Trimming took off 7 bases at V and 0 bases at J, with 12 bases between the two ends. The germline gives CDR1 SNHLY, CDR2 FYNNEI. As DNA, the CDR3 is TGTGCCAGCATTGGACAGCAACCTAACTATGGCTACACCTTC. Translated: CASIGQQPNYGYTF.

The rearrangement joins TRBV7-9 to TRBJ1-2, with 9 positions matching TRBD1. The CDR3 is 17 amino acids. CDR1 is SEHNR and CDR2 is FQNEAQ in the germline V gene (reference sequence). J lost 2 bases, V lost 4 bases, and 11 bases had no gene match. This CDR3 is CASSYGTGSRINYGYTF. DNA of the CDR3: TGTGCCAGCAGCTACGGGACAGGGTCTAGAATCAACTATGGCTACACCTTC.

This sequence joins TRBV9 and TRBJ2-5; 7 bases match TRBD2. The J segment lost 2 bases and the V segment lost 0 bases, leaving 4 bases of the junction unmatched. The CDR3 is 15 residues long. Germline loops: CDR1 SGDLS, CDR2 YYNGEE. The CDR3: CASSVGASGQETQYF. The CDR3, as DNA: TGTGCCAGCAGCGTAGGTGCTAGCGGACAAGAGACCCAGTACTTC. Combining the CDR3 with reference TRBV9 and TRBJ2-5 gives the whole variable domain DSGVTQTPKHLITATGQRVTLRCSPRSGDLSVYWYQQSLDQGLQFLIQYYNGEERAKGNILERFSAQQFPDLHSELNLSSLELGDSALYFCASSVGASGQETQYFGPGTRLLVL.

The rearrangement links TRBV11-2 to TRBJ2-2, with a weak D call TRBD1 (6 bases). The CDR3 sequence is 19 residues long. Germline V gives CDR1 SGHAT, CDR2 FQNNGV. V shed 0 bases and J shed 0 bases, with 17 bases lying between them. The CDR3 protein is CASSLEGQFYFSNTGELFF. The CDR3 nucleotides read TGTGCCAGCAGCTTAGAAGGACAGTTTTACTTTTCGAACACCGGGGAGCTGTTTTTT. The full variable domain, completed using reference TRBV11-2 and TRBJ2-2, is EAGVAQSPRYKIIEKRQSVAFWCNPISGHATLYWYQQILGQGPKLLIQFQNNGVVDDSQLPKDRFSAERLKGVDSTLKIQPAKLEDSAVYLCASSLEGQFYFSNTGELFFGEGSRLTVL.

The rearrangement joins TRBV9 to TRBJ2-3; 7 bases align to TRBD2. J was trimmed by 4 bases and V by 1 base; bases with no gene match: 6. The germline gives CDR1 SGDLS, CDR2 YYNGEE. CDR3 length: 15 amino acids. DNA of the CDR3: TGTGCCAGCAGCGTAATGGGAGGGCCCTCAGATACGCAGTATTTT. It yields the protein CASSVMGGPSDTQYF.